This T cell receptor beta chain was retrieved from a study of Tregs in tolerant kidney transplant recipients. J lost 0 bases, V lost 4 bases, and 7 bases had no gene match. CDR3 length: 16 residues. Germline V CDR1 and CDR2: MDHEN, SYDVKM. The sample holds a few counts of this clone. Sequencing was performed with immunoSEQ multiplex PCR; in TCRdb, only in-frame clones are kept and a portion is missing. The data hold around 85,000 clones, with approximately 90% observed a single time. This sequence originates from a human donor who received a combined kidney and bone marrow transplant. This specimen was Tregs from blood, taken before the transplant. This rearrangement joins TRBV28 to TRBJ2-3; 7 nucleotides align to TRBD2. CDR3 loop: CASSWDYATSTDTQYF. In DNA, the CDR3 is TGTGCCAGCAGTTGGGACTACGCTACGAGCACAGATACGCAGTATTTT.